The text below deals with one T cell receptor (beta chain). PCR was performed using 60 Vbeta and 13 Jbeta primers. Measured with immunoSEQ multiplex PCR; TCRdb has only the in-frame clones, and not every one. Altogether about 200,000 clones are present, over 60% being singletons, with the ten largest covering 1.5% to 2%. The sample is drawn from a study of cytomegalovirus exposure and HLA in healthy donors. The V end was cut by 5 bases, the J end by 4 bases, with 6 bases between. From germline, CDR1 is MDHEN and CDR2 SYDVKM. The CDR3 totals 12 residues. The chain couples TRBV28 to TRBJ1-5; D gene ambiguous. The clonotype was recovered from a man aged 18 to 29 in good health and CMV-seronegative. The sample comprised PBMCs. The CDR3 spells CASSETNQPQHF. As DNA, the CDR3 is TGTGCCAGCAGTGAGACTAATCAGCCCCAGCATTTT.